This paragraph covers one T cell receptor beta chain sequence. The sample originates from a study of blood T cell repertoires in COVID-19. The wider study: The cDNA or gDNA used as material had been derived from T cells, B-cell-depleted T cells, or PBMCs.

The germline V gene has CDR1 SEHNR and CDR2 FQNEAQ (reference sequence). The CDR3 is 17 residues long. V shed 4 bases and J shed 0 bases, with 19 bases lying between them. In the authors' workflow: Counts of nucleated cells, estimated from reference gene primer amplification, were obtained. Produced via immunoSEQ multiplex PCR; TCRdb's table is partial and in-frame only. Clone size and the V and J calls come from that table; the DNA yielded D and trimming. Altogether around 270,000 clones are present, around nine tenths being singletons, with the ten largest covering about 9.8%. This clonotype was sampled from a man aged 35-49 years who had recovered from COVID-19. The sample comprised peripheral blood. The gene calls are TRBV7-9 and TRBJ2-7; D might be TRBD2 (6 bases). The CDR3 region is CASSYGMSSVSSYEQYF. Written as DNA, the CDR3 is TGTGCCAGCAGCTACGGTATGTCTAGCGTGAGCTCCTACGAGCAGTACTTC.